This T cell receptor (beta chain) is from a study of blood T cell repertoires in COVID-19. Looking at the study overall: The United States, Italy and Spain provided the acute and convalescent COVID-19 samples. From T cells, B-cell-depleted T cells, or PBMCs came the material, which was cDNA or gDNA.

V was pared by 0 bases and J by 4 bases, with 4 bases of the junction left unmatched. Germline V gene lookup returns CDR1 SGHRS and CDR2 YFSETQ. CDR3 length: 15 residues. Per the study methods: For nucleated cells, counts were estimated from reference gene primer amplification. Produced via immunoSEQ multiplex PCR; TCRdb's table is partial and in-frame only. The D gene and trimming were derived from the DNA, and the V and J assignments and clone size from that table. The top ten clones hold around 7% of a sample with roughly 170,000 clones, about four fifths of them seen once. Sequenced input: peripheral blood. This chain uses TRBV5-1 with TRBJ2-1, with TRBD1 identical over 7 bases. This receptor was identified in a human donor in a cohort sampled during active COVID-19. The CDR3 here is CASSLEGTEYNEQFF. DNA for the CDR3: TGCGCCAGCAGCTTGGAAGGGACAGAGTACAATGAGCAGTTCTTC.